This T cell receptor beta chain was documented in a study of blood T cell repertoires in COVID-19. Enrollees, about 18 to 89 years old, lived in about two dozen US areas. In assigning cohorts, the study relied on participant-reported clinical history. In the authors' workflow: Amplified reference gene primers provided the basis for estimating nucleated cell counts. The assay was immunoSEQ multiplex PCR, and TCRdb's table has in-frame clones only and misses some. That table furnishes V, J and clone size, whereas the DNA furnished D and trimming. The data show approximately 220,000 clones, with 75% to 90% seen just once and 15% to 20% held by the top ten. Trimming pared 2 bases from V and 4 bases from J, leaving 12 bases between. Germline loops: CDR1 MGHDK, CDR2 SYGVNS. The CDR3 is 15 amino acids.

The sequencing sample was made of PBMCs or T cells enriched from blood (not recorded which). This receptor was taken from a man aged 40-49 years who had recovered from COVID-19. This sequence joins TRBV25-1 and TRBJ2-1, with D possibly being TRBD1 (6 bases). CDR3 loop: CASSENTGWYNEQFF. CDR3 bases: TGTGCCAGCAGTGAAAACACAGGGTGGTACAATGAGCAGTTCTTC.